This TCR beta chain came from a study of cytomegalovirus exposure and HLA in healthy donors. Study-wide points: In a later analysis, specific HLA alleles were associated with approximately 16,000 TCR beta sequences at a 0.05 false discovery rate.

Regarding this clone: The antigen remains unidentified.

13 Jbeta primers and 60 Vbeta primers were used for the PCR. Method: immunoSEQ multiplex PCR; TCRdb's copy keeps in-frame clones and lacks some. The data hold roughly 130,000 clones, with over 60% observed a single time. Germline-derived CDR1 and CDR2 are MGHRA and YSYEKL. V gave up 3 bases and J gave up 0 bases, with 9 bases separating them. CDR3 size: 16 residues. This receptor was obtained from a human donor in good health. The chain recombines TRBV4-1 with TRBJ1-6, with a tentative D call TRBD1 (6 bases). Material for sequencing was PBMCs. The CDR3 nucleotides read TGCGCCAGCAGCCACGGACAGAGCTCCTATAATTCACCCCTCCACTTT. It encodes CASSHGQSSYNSPLHF.